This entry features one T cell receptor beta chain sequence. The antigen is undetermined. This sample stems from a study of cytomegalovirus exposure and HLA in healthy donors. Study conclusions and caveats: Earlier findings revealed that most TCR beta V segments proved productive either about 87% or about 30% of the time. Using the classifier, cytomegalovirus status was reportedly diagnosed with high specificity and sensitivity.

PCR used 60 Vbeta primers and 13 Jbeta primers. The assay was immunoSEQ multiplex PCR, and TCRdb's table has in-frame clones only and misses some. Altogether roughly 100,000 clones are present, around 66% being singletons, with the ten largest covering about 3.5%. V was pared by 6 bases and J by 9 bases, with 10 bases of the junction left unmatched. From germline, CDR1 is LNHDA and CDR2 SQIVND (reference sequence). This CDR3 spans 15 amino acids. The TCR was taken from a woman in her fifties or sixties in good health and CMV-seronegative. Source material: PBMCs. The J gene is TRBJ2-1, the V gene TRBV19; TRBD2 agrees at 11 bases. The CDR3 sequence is CASRLVGLAGGEQFF. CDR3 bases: TGTGCCAGTAGACTGGTCGGTCTAGCGGGGGGTGAGCAGTTCTTC. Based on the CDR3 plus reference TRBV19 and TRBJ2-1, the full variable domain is DGGITQSPKYLFRKEGQNVTLSCEQNLNHDAMYWYRQDPGQGLRLIYYSQIVNDFQKGDIAEGYSVSREKKESFPLTVTSAQKNPTAFYLCASRLVGLAGGEQFFGPGTRLTVL.